These 7 T cell receptor beta chains were all obtained from the same sample, sequenced in a study of cytomegalovirus exposure and HLA in healthy donors. Primers for the PCR totalled 60 Vbeta and 13 Jbeta. The method was immunoSEQ multiplex PCR; TCRdb's version includes in-frame clones alone and lacks a portion of them. The sample includes 160,000 or so clones, 80% of them seen just once. Specimen: PBMCs. The receptors originated from a young man in good health and CMV-seronegative.

V is TRBV4-1 and J is TRBJ2-1; D might be TRBD2 (6 bases). In germline, CDR1 is MGHRA, CDR2 YSYEKL. V lost 1 base, J lost 4 bases, and 8 bases lay in between. The CDR3 contains 14 residues. The CDR3 coding sequence is TGCGCCAGCAGCCAAGCGGGACTTTACAATGAGCAGTTCTTC. It yields the protein CASSQAGLYNEQFF.

The J gene is TRBJ2-1, the V gene TRBV28; D gene ambiguous. The CDR3 has 15 amino acids. The germline V gene has CDR1 MDHEN and CDR2 SYDVKM. Trimming took 5 bases from V and 3 from J, leaving 14 bases between them. CDR3 bases: TGTGCCAGCAGTCCACGACAAGTGGACTACAATGAGCAGTTCTTC. Its translation: CASSPRQVDYNEQFF. The complete variable domain, with remaining parts taken from reference TRBV28 and TRBJ2-1, reads DVKVTQSSRYLVKRTGEKVFLECVQDMDHENMFWYRQDPGLGLRLIYFSYDVKMKEKGDIPEGYSVSREKKERFSLILESASTNQTSMYLCASSPRQVDYNEQFFGPGTRLTVL.

The rearrangement uses TRBV19 and TRBJ2-1; D gene ambiguous. Germline CDR1 is LNHDA and CDR2 is SQIVND (reference sequence). V was pared by 7 bases and J by 0 bases, with 7 bases between. This CDR3 region has 13 residues. This chain's CDR3 is CASKESSYNEQFF. The CDR3 coding sequence is TGTGCCAGTAAAGAGAGCTCCTACAATGAGCAGTTCTTC. The whole variable domain, filled in from reference TRBV19 and TRBJ2-1, reads DGGITQSPKYLFRKEGQNVTLSCEQNLNHDAMYWYRQDPGQGLRLIYYSQIVNDFQKGDIAEGYSVSREKKESFPLTVTSAQKNPTAFYLCASKESSYNEQFFGPGTRLTVL.

DNA for the CDR3: TGTGCCAGCAGTTCCTCAAATCAGGGTGGTTCCTACGAGCAGTACTTC. Amino acids: CASSSSNQGGSYEQYF. V gene TRBV27 combines with J gene TRBJ2-7; the D gene is possibly TRBD1 (5 bases). The CDR3 contains 16 residues. Between the trimmed V and J ends, which lost 4 bases and 1 base, there was a span of 17 bases. Looked up from germline, CDR1 is MNHEY and CDR2 is SMNVEV (reference sequence).

The rearrangement links TRBV11-2 to TRBJ1-2; a possible D gene is TRBD1 (6 bases). V dropped 5 bases and J dropped 6 bases, with 19 bases sitting between them. The CDR3 contains 15 residues. CDR1 is SGHAT and CDR2 is FQNNGV in the germline V gene. CDR3 DNA: TGTGCCAGCAGCGTCAGTCAGGGGACCGCTCATGGCTACACCTTC. Its protein is CASSVSQGTAHGYTF.

This clone has only a few counts. The rearrangement links TRBV7-6 to TRBJ1-6, with D perhaps TRBD1 (6 bases). The germline V gene has CDR1 SGHVS and CDR2 FNYEAQ. The CDR3 covers 14 residues. V was pared by 5 bases and J by 9 bases, with 14 bases between. CDR3 nucleotide sequence: TGTGCCAGCAGCCCCTTGGGACATATTTCACCCCTCCACTTT. This sequence encodes CASSPLGHISPLHF. Full variable domain (remainder filled in from reference TRBV7-6 and TRBJ1-6): GAGVSQSPRYKVTKRGQDVALRCDPISGHVSLYWYRQALGQGPEFLTYFNYEAQQDKSGLPNDRFSAERPEGSISTLTIQRTEQRDSAMYRCASSPLGHISPLHFGNGTRLTVT.

The chain links TRBV4-3 to TRBJ2-1; maybe TRBD2 (6 bases). The CDR3 has 15 amino acids. V was cut by 3 bases and J by 7 bases, with 16 bases left in between. The germline CDR1 and CDR2 sequences are LGHNA and YSLEER. CDR3 sequence: CASSQGGLRRNEQFF. CDR3 coding DNA: TGCGCCAGCAGCCAGGGGGGACTTAGACGGAATGAGCAGTTCTTC.